Below are 2 T cell receptor beta chains sequenced from a single sample in a study of cytomegalovirus exposure and HLA in healthy donors. PCR amplification relied on 60 Vbeta primers (plus 13 Jbeta primers). Sequenced by immunoSEQ multiplex PCR; TCRdb stores in-frame clones only, minus some. The sample holds 160,000 or so clones; around 84% are singletons and the top ten take around 3.1%. Input material: PBMCs. These receptors all stem from a woman aged 40 to 50 in good health and CMV-seronegative.

The chain carries TRBV2 and TRBJ1-2; TRBD1 is a possible D gene (6 bases). The CDR3 is 17 residues long. Trimming cost V 7 bases and J 2 bases, with 23 bases left between them. From germline, CDR1 is SNHLY and CDR2 FYNNEI. The CDR3 reads CASNDPLMQGKNYGYTF. The CDR3 DNA follows: TGTGCCAGCAACGATCCCCTAATGCAGGGGAAAAACTATGGCTACACCTTC.

This clone was found a few times. CDR3 amino acids: CAISRGVGDEQFF. CDR3 bases: TGTGCCATCAGCAGGGGAGTGGGAGATGAGCAGTTCTTC. The chain recombines TRBV10-3 with TRBJ2-1, with TRBD1 as a possible D gene (6 bases). The ends were cut back, 6 bases at V and 8 bases at J, with 14 bases in the middle. The CDR3 totals 13 residues. From germline, CDR1 is ENHRY and CDR2 SYGVKD.